This T cell receptor beta chain was sequenced in a study of vaccination effects on CD4 cells after COVID-19. The CDR3 length is 15 residues. Trimming pared 3 bases from V and 4 bases from J, leaving 12 bases between. Germline CDR1 SNHLY, CDR2 FYNNEI. A note on this clone: Its target is unknown.

Profiling relied on immunoSEQ multiplex PCR, and the TCRdb table lists in-frame clones only, not all of them. The table lists about 21,000 clones, 73% of them singletons, with 26% in the top ten. The ViraFEST assay expanded antigen-specific CD4+ T cells with viral peptide pools before sequencing. At the end of 9 to 11 days of culture, CD4+ T cells were isolated. None of these healthy vaccinees had been infected with SARS-CoV-2 before vaccination. This sequence was found in a human donor who received a COVID-19 vaccine. The rearrangement links TRBV2 to TRBJ2-2; maybe TRBD2 (6 bases). Specimen: CD4+ T cells from PBMCs cultured with HCoV-NL63 spike peptides, collected before COVID-19 vaccination. The CDR3 sequence is CASSDTTRRTGELFF. The CDR3 region has the DNA TGTGCCAGCAGTGATACGACTAGACGCACCGGGGAGCTGTTTTTT.